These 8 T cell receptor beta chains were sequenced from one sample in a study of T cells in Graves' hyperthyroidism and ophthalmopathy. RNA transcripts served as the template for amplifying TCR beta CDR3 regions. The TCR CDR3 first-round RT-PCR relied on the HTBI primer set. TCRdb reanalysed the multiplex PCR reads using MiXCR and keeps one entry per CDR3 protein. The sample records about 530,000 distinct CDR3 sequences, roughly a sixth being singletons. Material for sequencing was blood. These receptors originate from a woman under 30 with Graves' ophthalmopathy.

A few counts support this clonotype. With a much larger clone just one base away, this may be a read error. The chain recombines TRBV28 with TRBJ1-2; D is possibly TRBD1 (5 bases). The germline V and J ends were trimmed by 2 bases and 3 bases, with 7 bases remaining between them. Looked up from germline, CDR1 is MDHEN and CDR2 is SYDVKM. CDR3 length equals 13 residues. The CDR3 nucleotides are TGTGCCAGCAGTTTACAACAGGACTATGGCTACACCTTC. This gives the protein CASSLQQDYGYTF.

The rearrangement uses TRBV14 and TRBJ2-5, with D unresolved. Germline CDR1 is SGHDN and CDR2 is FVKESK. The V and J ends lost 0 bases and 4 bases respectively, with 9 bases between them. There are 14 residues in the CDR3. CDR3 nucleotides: TGTGCCAGCAGCCAAGATTGGCACCTAGAGACCCAGTACTTC. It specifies CASSQDWHLETQYF.

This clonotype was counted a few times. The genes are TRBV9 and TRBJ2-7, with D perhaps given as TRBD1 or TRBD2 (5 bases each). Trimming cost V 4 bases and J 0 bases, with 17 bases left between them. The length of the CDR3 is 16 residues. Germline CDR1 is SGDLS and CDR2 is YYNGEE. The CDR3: CASSPTGRAGSYEQYF. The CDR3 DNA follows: TGTGCCAGCAGCCCAACCGGCAGGGCGGGCTCCTACGAGCAGTACTTC.

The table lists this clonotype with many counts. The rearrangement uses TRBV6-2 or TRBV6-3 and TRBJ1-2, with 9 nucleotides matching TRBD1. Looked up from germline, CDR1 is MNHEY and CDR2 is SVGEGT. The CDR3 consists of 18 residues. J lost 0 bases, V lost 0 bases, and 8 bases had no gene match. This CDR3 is CASSYSSRDRDANYGYTF. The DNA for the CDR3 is TGTGCCAGCAGTTACTCGTCCCGGGACAGGGACGCTAACTATGGCTACACCTTC.

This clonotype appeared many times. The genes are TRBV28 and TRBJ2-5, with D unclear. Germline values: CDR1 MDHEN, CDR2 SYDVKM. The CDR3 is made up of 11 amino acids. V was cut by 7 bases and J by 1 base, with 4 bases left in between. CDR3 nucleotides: TGTGCCAGCAATTCCCAAGAGACCCAGTACTTC. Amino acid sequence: CASNSQETQYF.

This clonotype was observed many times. The chain's CDR3 is CAISESRRGEGYTF. CDR3 DNA: TGTGCCATCAGTGAGTCGCGTAGGGGTGAGGGCTACACCTTC. The rearrangement uses TRBV10-3 and TRBJ1-2; a possible D gene is TRBD1 (5 bases). The CDR3 has 14 amino acids. Trimming took 0 bases from V and 8 from J, leaving 13 bases between them. Germline CDR1 ENHRY, CDR2 SYGVKD.

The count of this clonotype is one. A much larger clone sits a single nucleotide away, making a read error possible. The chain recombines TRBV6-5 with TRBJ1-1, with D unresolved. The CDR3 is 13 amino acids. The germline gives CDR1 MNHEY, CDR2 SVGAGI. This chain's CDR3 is CASTPWVNTEALF. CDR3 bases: TGTGCCAGCACCCCCTGGGTGAACACTGAAGCTCTCTTT.

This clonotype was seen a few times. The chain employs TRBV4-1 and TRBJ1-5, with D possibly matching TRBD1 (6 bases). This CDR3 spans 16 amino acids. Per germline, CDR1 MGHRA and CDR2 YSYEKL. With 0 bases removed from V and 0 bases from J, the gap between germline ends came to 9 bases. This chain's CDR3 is CASSQDGRGSNQPQHF. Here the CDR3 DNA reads TGCGCCAGCAGCCAAGATGGCAGGGGTAGCAATCAGCCCCAGCATTTT.